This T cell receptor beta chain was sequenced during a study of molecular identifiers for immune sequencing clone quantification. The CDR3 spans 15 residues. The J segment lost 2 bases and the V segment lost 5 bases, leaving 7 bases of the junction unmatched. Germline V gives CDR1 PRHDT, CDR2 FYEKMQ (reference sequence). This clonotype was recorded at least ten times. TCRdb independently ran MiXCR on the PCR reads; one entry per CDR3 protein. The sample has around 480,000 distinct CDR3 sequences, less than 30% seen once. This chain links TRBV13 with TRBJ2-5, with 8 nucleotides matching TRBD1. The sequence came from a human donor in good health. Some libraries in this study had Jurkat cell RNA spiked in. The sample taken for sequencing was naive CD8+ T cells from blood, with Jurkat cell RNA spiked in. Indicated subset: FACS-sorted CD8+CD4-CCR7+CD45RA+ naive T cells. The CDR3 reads CASSSAGQGQETQYF. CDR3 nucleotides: TGTGCCAGCAGCAGTGCCGGACAGGGACAAGAGACCCAGTACTTC. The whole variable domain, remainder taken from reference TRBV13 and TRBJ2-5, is AAGVIQSPRHLIKEKRETATLKCYPIPRHDTVYWYQQGPGQDPQFLISFYEKMQSDKGSIPDRFSAQQFSDYHSELNMSSLELGDSALYFCASSSAGQGQETQYFGPGTRLLVL.